This T cell receptor (beta chain) was retrieved from a study of T cell responses to AZD1222 COVID-19 vaccine. Profiling relied on immunoSEQ multiplex PCR, and the TCRdb table lists in-frame clones only, not all of them. The sample yields 150,000 to 200,000 clones, about 92% seen once. V lost 3 bases to trimming and J lost 7 bases, with 13 bases between them. The CDR3 length is 15 residues. The germline CDR1 and CDR2 sequences are MNHEY and SVGEGT. The chain carries TRBV6-2 or TRBV6-3 and TRBJ1-6, with D possibly matching TRBD1 (5 bases). This sequence was found in an adult in good health. This material consisted of peripheral blood, taken on day 0 of AZD1222 vaccination. The CDR3: CASSYPGRGNSPLHF. CDR3 coding DNA: TGTGCCAGCAGTTATCCGGGACGGGGGAATTCACCCCTCCACTTT.